This T cell receptor beta chain was documented in a study of tumor-infiltrating lymphocytes in localized non-small cell lung cancer. Measured with immunoSEQ multiplex PCR; TCRdb has only the in-frame clones, and not every one. The sample shows around 24,000 clones, roughly two thirds of them seen only once. CDR3 length: 15 residues. Germline V CDR1 and CDR2: MNHNS, SASEGT. V was clipped by 3 bases and J by 0 bases, with 9 bases between them. Study results and limitations: Recurrence-free survival showed no association with tumor T-cell fraction. Tumors had more T cell infiltration than uninvolved lung, per TCRbeta sequencing and CD3 counts.

Points on this clone: Its antigen is unidentified.

The specimen was lung tumor tissue. This TCR derives from a human donor with non-small cell lung cancer. The V gene is TRBV6-1, the J gene TRBJ1-5; no clear D gene. The CDR3 loop reads CASSDQRYSNQPQHF. For the CDR3, the DNA is TGTGCCAGCAGTGATCAAAGATATAGCAATCAGCCCCAGCATTTT.